Presented here are 29 T cell receptor beta chains from one specimen sequenced in a study of vaccination effects on CD4 cells after COVID-19. Antigens for these TCRs are unknown. Profiled with immunoSEQ multiplex PCR; TCRdb holds only in-frame clones, not every one. The sample has tens of thousands of clones, around 68% seen once. Before sequencing took place, the ViraFEST assay used viral peptide pools to expand antigen-specific CD4+ T cells. CD4+ T cells were isolated after around 10 days of culture. Prior SARS-CoV-2 infection was absent in the vaccine recipients, as shown by negative nucleocapsid antibodies. The source material was CD4+ T cells from PBMCs cultured with HCoV-OC43 spike peptides, sampled before COVID-19 vaccination. Subset: HCoV-OC43 spike overlapping peptide pool stimulation. All receptors derive from a human donor who received a COVID-19 vaccine.

This clone appeared a few times. The chain links TRBV4-3 to TRBJ1-5, with 10 positions matching TRBD1. V was clipped by 0 bases and J by 10 bases; unmatched bases: 6. There are 15 residues in the CDR3. Germline V lookup: CDR1 LGHNA, CDR2 YSLEER. This chain's CDR3 is CASSQEDRGGGPQHF. CDR3 bases: TGCGCCAGCAGCCAAGAGGACAGGGGGGGAGGACCCCAGCATTTT.

The V call is TRBV5-5, the J call TRBJ1-2, with 9 bases fitting TRBD1. The ends lost 2 bases at V and 8 bases at J; junction bases unmatched: 10. Germline V CDR1 and CDR2: SGHKS, YYEKEE (reference sequence). This CDR3 is 15 amino acids long. CDR3 DNA: TGTGCCAGCAGCTTCGATTTGGGACAGGGTATCGGCTACACCTTC. Residues: CASSFDLGQGIGYTF.

This rearrangement joins TRBV6-5 to TRBJ1-1; D is undetermined. Germline CDR1 MNHEY, CDR2 SVGAGI. V was shortened by 4 bases and J by 6 bases, with 15 bases between the two germline ends. CDR3 length equals 14 residues. The CDR3 region has the DNA TGTGCCAGCAGTTTCTACAGAGGTATGTCTGAAGCTTTCTTT. This codes for CASSFYRGMSEAFF.

The chain is built from TRBV27 and TRBJ1-2; 8 bases match TRBD1. The junction had 13 bases not matched to a gene; V was cut back by 5 bases and J by 8 bases. Germline CDR1 reads MNHEY; CDR2 reads SMNVEV (reference sequence). This CDR3 is built from 15 residues. In DNA, the CDR3 is TGTGCCAGCAGTAGCCGAGGGGCAGGGGGCGTAGGCTACACCTTC. Protein sequence: CASSSRGAGGVGYTF.

The CDR3 sequence is CASSFGLAGSTDTQYF. CDR3 nucleotides: TGTGCCAGCAGCTTCGGACTAGCGGGGAGCACAGATACGCAGTATTTT. The chain recombines TRBV5-6 with TRBJ2-3; 12 bases line up with TRBD2. There are 16 residues in the CDR3. Germline assignment: CDR1 SGHDT and CDR2 YYEEEE. V gave up 2 bases and J gave up 0 bases; unmatched junction bases: 1.

This chain joins TRBV12-3 or TRBV12-4 and TRBJ1-5; a weak D match, TRBD1 (6 bases). The CDR3 is 13 amino acids. The ends were cut back, 7 bases at V and 2 bases at J, with 9 bases in the middle. The CDR3 loop reads CASMRGGNQPQHF. Here the CDR3 DNA reads TGTGCCAGCATGAGGGGGGGCAATCAGCCCCAGCATTTT.

The gene calls are TRBV30 and TRBJ1-5; D is ambiguous. Trimming shortened V by 2 bases and J by 6 bases, and 11 bases separated the two germline ends. The germline gives CDR1 GTSNPN, CDR2 SVGIG (reference sequence). The CDR3 runs 13 residues. The CDR3 DNA is TGTGCCTGGAGTCGCGTGGGCGGTCAGCCCCAGCATTTT. It is translated as CAWSRVGGQPQHF.

This clone was recorded a few times. The J gene is TRBJ2-2, the V gene TRBV28; D is uncertain. V was trimmed by 4 bases and J by 4 bases, leaving 10 bases between them. The CDR3 loop spans 14 amino acids. Germline CDR1 and CDR2: MDHEN and SYDVKM. CDR3 amino acids: CASSSRTSTGELFF. The CDR3 DNA sequence: TGTGCCAGCAGTTCCCGGACGAGCACCGGGGAGCTGTTTTTT. Together with reference TRBV28 and TRBJ2-2, the CDR3 gives the full variable domain: DVKVTQSSRYLVKRTGEKVFLECVQDMDHENMFWYRQDPGLGLRLIYFSYDVKMKEKGDIPEGYSVSREKKERFSLILESASTNQTSMYLCASSSRTSTGELFFGEGSRLTVL.

This chain links TRBV5-4 with TRBJ1-2; TRBD1 might be the D (6 bases). The CDR3 consists of 14 residues. CDR1 and CDR2 (germline): SGHNT, YYREEE (reference sequence). V shed 3 bases and J shed 5 bases, with 14 bases lying between them. The CDR3, as DNA: TGTGCCAGCAGCTCACAACAGGGAGAATATGGCTACACCTTC. The encoded protein is CASSSQQGEYGYTF. Full variable domain (missing parts from reference TRBV5-4 and TRBJ1-2): ETGVTQSPTHLIKTRGQQVTLRCSSQSGHNTVSWYQQALGQGPQFIFQYYREEENGRGNFPPRFSGLQFPNYSSELNVNALELDDSALYLCASSSQQGEYGYTFGSGTRLTVV.

This clone came up a few times. The chain uses TRBV19 and TRBJ1-1, with D possibly TRBD1 on 6 matching bases. Trimming took 5 bases from V and 4 from J, leaving 11 bases between them. CDR3 length: 13 residues. The germline V gene has CDR1 LNHDA and CDR2 SQIVND (reference sequence). Here the CDR3 DNA reads TGTGCCAGTAGTGACAGGTCGGTCACTGAAGCTTTCTTT. The encoded protein is CASSDRSVTEAFF.

The CDR3 reads CASSPPLNTGELFF. The CDR3 coding sequence is TGTGCCAGCAGCCCCCCTCTGAATACCGGGGAGCTGTTTTTT. This chain joins TRBV11-3 and TRBJ2-2; no definite D call. V dropped 5 bases and J dropped 5 bases, with 12 bases sitting between them. The CDR3 consists of 14 residues. Germline-derived CDR1 and CDR2 are SGHNT and YENEEA.

The chain has TRBV6-1 and TRBJ2-7, with TRBD2 as a possible D gene (5 bases). Trimming removed 2 bases at V and 2 bases at J, with 16 bases between. This CDR3 region has 16 residues. The germline CDR1 and CDR2 sequences are MNHNS and SASEGT. Here the CDR3 reads CASSEYPPLGAYEQYF. The CDR3 DNA reads as TGTGCCAGCAGTGAATACCCCCCGCTCGGGGCCTACGAGCAGTACTTC.

V gene TRBV5-6 combines with J gene TRBJ2-5; D is unclear. The germline V gene has CDR1 SGHDT and CDR2 YYEEEE. Trimming shortened V by 2 bases and J by 2 bases, and 10 bases separated the two germline ends. The length of the CDR3 is 14 residues. In nucleotides, the CDR3 is TGTGCCAGCAGCTTAGCTTTGGGACAAGAGACCCAGTACTTC. Amino acids: CASSLALGQETQYF.

The chain links TRBV3-1 (or the pseudogene TRBV3-2) to TRBJ2-7; 9 bases are shared with TRBD1. CDR3 length: 16 residues. CDR1 is LGHDT and CDR2 is YNNKEL in the germline V gene (reference sequence). V shed 4 bases and J 0 bases; nucleotides not matched to a gene: 7. The CDR3 here is CASSPTGTGSSYEQYF. CDR3 nucleotides: TGTGCCAGCAGCCCCACCGGGACAGGGTCCTCCTACGAGCAGTACTTC.

The V gene is TRBV28, the J gene TRBJ2-5; D is unclear. Trimming took off 4 bases at V and 3 bases at J, with 9 bases between the two ends. This CDR3 is built from 13 residues. The germline gives CDR1 MDHEN, CDR2 SYDVKM. DNA of the CDR3: TGTGCCAGCAGTTGGAACGCCGAAGAGACCCAGTACTTC. It translates to CASSWNAEETQYF. The full variable domain, rest sourced from reference TRBV28 and TRBJ2-5, is DVKVTQSSRYLVKRTGEKVFLECVQDMDHENMFWYRQDPGLGLRLIYFSYDVKMKEKGDIPEGYSVSREKKERFSLILESASTNQTSMYLCASSWNAEETQYFGPGTRLLVL.

This clone occurred once. The rearrangement joins TRBV5-1 to TRBJ1-1, with TRBD1 matching over 9 bases. The V segment lost 5 bases and the J segment 5 bases; nucleotides outside the gene matches: 13. This CDR3 spans 16 amino acids. The germline V gene encodes CDR1 SGHRS and CDR2 YFSETQ. In DNA form, the CDR3 reads TGCGCCAGCAGTCATACGGGACAGGGTTCTAAGACTGAAGCTTTCTTT. It specifies CASSHTGQGSKTEAFF.

The chain couples TRBV6-1 to TRBJ2-7, with TRBD2 identical over 9 bases. CDR1 MNHNS and CDR2 SASEGT come from the germline V gene. This CDR3 has 16 residues. Unmatched junction bases numbered 7, after V lost 2 bases and J lost 2 bases. CDR3 coding DNA: TGTGCCAGCAGTGAACGTGGACTAGCGTTCACCTACGAGCAGTACTTC. Its translation: CASSERGLAFTYEQYF.

The rearrangement links TRBV10-3 to TRBJ2-2; 9 bases fit TRBD2. The CDR3 spans 21 residues. The V segment lost 1 base and the J segment 1 base; nucleotides outside the gene matches: 16. Looked up from germline, CDR1 is ENHRY and CDR2 is SYGVKD. The chain's CDR3 is CAISELGGRASRNMNTGELFF. The DNA of the CDR3 is TGTGCCATCAGTGAGTTGGGCGGGAGGGCCTCCCGCAATATGAACACCGGGGAGCTGTTTTTT.

J is TRBJ2-3 and V is TRBV7-2; 7 positions match TRBD1. V shed 4 bases, J shed 10 bases, and the junction held 11 bases outside the gene matches. The germline CDR1 and CDR2 sequences are SGHTA and FQGNSA. This CDR3 comprises 14 residues. The CDR3 DNA reads TGTGCCAGCAGCTCGGGGCAGGGGGAAAGGGCGCAGTATTTT. Amino acid sequence: CASSSGQGERAQYF.

The genes are TRBV27 and TRBJ2-7; 9 positions agree with TRBD1. CDR3 length: 15 amino acids. Germline CDR1 and CDR2: MNHEY and SMNVEV (reference sequence). Losses at the gene ends were 5 bases for V and 0 bases for J; bases not matched to a gene: 5. This CDR3 is CASSLTGGSSYEQYF. In DNA, the CDR3 is TGTGCCAGCAGTCTGACAGGGGGGAGCTCCTACGAGCAGTACTTC.

This chain joins TRBV6-5 and TRBJ1-3; D possibly corresponds to TRBD1 (5 bases). V was pared by 6 bases and J by 3 bases, with 9 bases between. The CDR3 length is 13 residues. Germline values: CDR1 MNHEY, CDR2 SVGAGI. In DNA form, the CDR3 reads TGTGCCAGCAGCGTAGACAGTGGAAACACCATATATTTT. This gives the protein CASSVDSGNTIYF.

The rearrangement uses TRBV18 and TRBJ1-1, with TRBD1 matching over 9 bases. With V trimmed by 5 bases and J by 5 bases, 6 bases remained unmatched. CDR3 size: 14 residues. CDR1 and CDR2 (germline): KGHSH, LQKENI. CDR3 DNA sequence: TGTGCCAGCTCAACGGACAGGGGAAGTACTGAAGCTTTCTTT. This sequence encodes CASSTDRGSTEAFF.

This clone was recorded a few times. The chain is built from TRBV5-1 and TRBJ2-3; perhaps D is TRBD1 or TRBD2 (5 bases each). The germline V gene encodes CDR1 SGHRS and CDR2 YFSETQ. The V end was cut by 2 bases, the J end by 10 bases, with 17 bases between. There are 14 residues in the CDR3. The CDR3 sequence is CASSFQRDGSAQYF. The CDR3, as DNA: TGCGCCAGCAGCTTCCAAAGGGACGGCAGCGCGCAGTATTTT.

The chain has TRBV28 and TRBJ2-7; no firm D call. The germline V gene has CDR1 MDHEN and CDR2 SYDVKM. V dropped 6 bases and J dropped 4 bases, with 4 bases sitting between them. This CDR3 is 10 amino acids long. CDR3: CASSKYEQYF. The CDR3 coding sequence is TGTGCCAGCAGCAAGTACGAGCAGTACTTC.

The chain carries TRBV6-1 and TRBJ2-3, with 14 nucleotides matching TRBD2. Per germline, CDR1 MNHNS and CDR2 SASEGT. Trimming cost V 4 bases and J 3 bases; bases outside gene matches: 6. This CDR3 contains 17 residues. The CDR3 nucleotides read TGTGCCAGCAGTGCAGGGACTAGCGGGAGTCTGACAGATACGCAGTATTTT. This encodes CASSAGTSGSLTDTQYF.

This chain links TRBV11-2 with TRBJ2-7, with D perhaps TRBD2 (5 bases). V dropped 0 bases and J dropped 2 bases, with 8 bases sitting between them. Germline V CDR1 and CDR2: SGHAT, FQNNGV. CDR3 length equals 14 residues. This CDR3 reads CASSLDLRAYEQYF. The DNA for the CDR3 is TGTGCCAGCAGCTTAGATCTGAGGGCCTACGAGCAGTACTTC.

The table lists this clone with a few counts. This chain connects TRBV5-3 to TRBJ2-1; D unresolved. TRBV5-3 is designated an ORF whose function remains uncertain. V was cut by 4 bases and J by 7 bases, with 9 bases left in between. CDR3 size: 12 residues. The CDR3 here is CARSTSGNEQFF. As DNA, the CDR3 is TGTGCCAGAAGCACCAGTGGGAATGAGCAGTTCTTC.

The chain is built from TRBV5-8 and TRBJ1-1; D not resolved. V lost 5 bases and J 5 bases, leaving 10 bases between the germline ends. The CDR3 totals 12 residues. The V gene's germline CDR1 is SGHTS and CDR2 YDEGEE. The CDR3 is CASSLTGTEAFF. CDR3 nucleotide sequence: TGTGCCAGCAGTCTTACGGGGACTGAAGCTTTCTTT.

CDR3 amino acids: CASSPRGLAEETQYF. The CDR3 DNA reads TGTGCCAGCAGCCCAAGGGGACTAGCGGAAGAGACCCAGTACTTC. The gene calls are TRBV5-4 and TRBJ2-5, with 11 nucleotides matching TRBD2. The length of the CDR3 is 15 residues. Germline lookup yields CDR1 SGHNT and CDR2 YYREEE (reference sequence). Unmatched junction bases numbered 5, after V lost 4 bases and J lost 3 bases.